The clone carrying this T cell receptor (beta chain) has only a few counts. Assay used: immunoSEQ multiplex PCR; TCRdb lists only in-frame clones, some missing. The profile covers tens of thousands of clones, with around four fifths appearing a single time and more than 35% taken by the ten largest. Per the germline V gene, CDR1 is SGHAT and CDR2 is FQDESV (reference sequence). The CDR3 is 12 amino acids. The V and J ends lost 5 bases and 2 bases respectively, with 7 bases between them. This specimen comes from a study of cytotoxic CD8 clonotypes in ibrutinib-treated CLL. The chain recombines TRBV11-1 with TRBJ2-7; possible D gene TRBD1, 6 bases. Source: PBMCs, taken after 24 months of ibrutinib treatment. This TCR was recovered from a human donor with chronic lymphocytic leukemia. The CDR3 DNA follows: TGTGCCAGCAGCAGGGACACCTACGAGCAGTACTTC. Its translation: CASSRDTYEQYF.